Shown below are 32 T cell receptor beta chains from a single sample sequenced in a study of circulating CD8 cells and anti-PD-1 response in melanoma. Using roughly 15 ng of total RNA, TCR libraries were made with the QIAseq Immune Repertoire TCR panel. TCRdb reanalysed the reads using MiXCR and keeps one entry per CDR3 protein. Among approximately 450 distinct CDR3 sequences listed, about 7.9% were seen once. From live CD3+CD8+TCRalphabeta+ cells, four PD-1 and/or TIGIT subsets were sorted. Sequencing used CD8+ T cells from PBMCs, obtained at baseline or after one month of anti-PD-1 therapy (not recorded which). Source of these receptors: a human donor with melanoma.

This clonotype rates as medium-sized (0.01 to 0.1%). The chain employs TRBV5-5 and TRBJ2-6; D call uncertain. The germline V gene has CDR1 SGHKS and CDR2 YYEKEE (reference sequence). Trimming shortened V by 1 base and J by 2 bases, and 13 bases separated the two germline ends. The CDR3 extends over 17 amino acids. CDR3 residues: CASSLYGSPTGANVLTF. The CDR3, as DNA: TGTGCCAGCAGCTTGTACGGCAGCCCTACTGGGGCCAACGTCCTGACTTTC. The full variable domain, its missing parts supplied by reference TRBV5-5 and TRBJ2-6, is DAGVTQSPTHLIKTRGQQVTLRCSPISGHKSVSWYQQVLGQGPQFIFQYYEKEERGRGNFPDRFSARQFPNYSSELNVNALLLGDSALYLCASSLYGSPTGANVLTFGAGSRLTVL.

This clonotype counts as large. The genes are TRBV29-1 and TRBJ2-7; TRBD2 aligns across 8 bases. There are 15 residues in the CDR3. J lost 2 bases, V lost 2 bases, and 8 bases had no gene match. Germline CDR1 and CDR2: SQVTM and ANQGSEA. This chain's CDR3 is CSVETPSGLTYEQYF. CDR3 bases: TGCAGCGTTGAAACCCCTAGCGGGCTAACCTACGAGCAGTACTTC.

Sample share makes this clonotype large. The rearrangement uses TRBV7-8 and TRBJ2-2; no firm D call. The CDR3 runs 13 residues. Trimming left V 3 bases short and J 7 bases short, with 9 bases between. CDR1 is SGHVS, CDR2 FQNEAQ, per germline. The DNA of the CDR3 is TGTGCCAGCAGCTTTGGTGAAGGCGGGGAGCTGTTTTTT. This gives the protein CASSFGEGGELFF. The full variable domain, in which reference TRBV7-8 and TRBJ2-2 provide the parts outside the CDR3, is GAGVSQSPRYKVAKRGQDVALRCDPISGHVSLFWYQQALGQGPEFLTYFQNEAQLDKSGLPSDRFFAERPEGSVSTLKIQRTQQEDSAVYLCASSFGEGGELFFGEGSRLTVL.

The chain's CDR3 is CASSPGQGMEGSVQETQYF. The CDR3 bases are TGTGCCAGCAGTCCCGGACAGGGGATGGAGGGCTCTGTCCAAGAGACCCAGTACTTC. The V call is TRBV28, the J call TRBJ2-5; 9 bases map to TRBD1. Unmatched junction bases numbered 17, after V lost 5 bases and J lost 1 base. The CDR3 has 19 residues. The V gene's germline CDR1 is MDHEN and CDR2 SYDVKM.

About this clonotype itself: Relative to the germline gene, one junction end is altered; a read error may explain this. The V call is TRBV28, the J call TRBJ2-1, with D tentatively TRBD2 (6 bases). The CDR3 has 17 residues. CDR1 and CDR2 from the germline V gene are MDHEN and SYDVKM. The CDR3 DNA sequence: TGTGCCAGCAGTCTCCCCCCCTTAGCGGACTCCTACGATGAGCAGTTCTTC. Amino acid sequence: CASSLPPLADSYDEQFF. The variable domain in full, with the rest retrieved from reference TRBV28 and TRBJ2-1, is DVKVTQSSRYLVKRTGEKVFLECVQDMDHENMFWYRQDPGLGLRLIYFSYDVKMKEKGDIPEGYSVSREKKERFSLILESASTNQTSMYLCASSLPPLADSYDEQFFGPGTRLTVL.

In this sample, this clonotype is medium-sized (0.01 to 0.1%). This sequence joins TRBV25-1 and TRBJ2-1; D unresolved. CDR3 length: 12 amino acids. The V gene lost 6 bases and the J gene lost 7 bases, with 10 bases spanning the gap. Germline V gene data show CDR1 as MGHDK and CDR2 as SYGVNS. CDR3 amino acids: CASRVEANEQFF. CDR3 sequence (DNA): TGTGCCAGCAGGGTCGAGGCGAATGAGCAGTTCTTC.

By frequency in the sample, this clonotype is medium-sized. The chain employs TRBV2 and TRBJ2-5, with 9 bases that match TRBD2. The CDR3 spans 14 residues. After removal of 1 base from V and 3 bases from J, the junction contained 0 bases not matched to a gene. Germline V CDR1 and CDR2: SNHLY, FYNNEI. The DNA of the CDR3 is TGTGCCAGCAGTGAAGGACTAGCGGAAGAGACCCAGTACTTC. It is translated as CASSEGLAEETQYF.

By share, this clonotype counts as medium-sized. The V gene is TRBV28, the J gene TRBJ2-3, with 11 bases identical to TRBD2. Losses at the gene ends were 6 bases for V and 5 bases for J; bases not matched to a gene: 7. The CDR3 runs 15 residues. Germline CDR1 is MDHEN and CDR2 is SYDVKM. CDR3 DNA sequence: TGTGCCAGCAGCCGACTAGCGGGACGGGGAGATACGCAGTATTTT. Translating it yields CASSRLAGRGDTQYF.

This clonotype was detected only a few times. The V and J genes are TRBV6-5 and TRBJ2-7; D may correspond to TRBD1 or TRBD2 (7 bases each). The CDR3 has 14 residues. V gave up 2 bases and J gave up 5 bases, with 13 bases separating them. CDR1 and CDR2 (germline): MNHEY, SVGAGI. CDR3 loop: CASSYGQGGNEQYF. The DNA of the CDR3 is TGTGCCAGCAGTTACGGTCAGGGGGGGAACGAGCAGTACTTC.

This clonotype is classed as large. V usage is TRBV6-5 and J usage is TRBJ2-7; the match to TRBD2 covers 12 bases. V dropped 6 bases and J dropped 3; count of bases not matched to a gene: 6. Germline loops: CDR1 MNHEY, CDR2 SVGAGI. The CDR3 is made up of 15 amino acids. The CDR3 DNA reads as TGTGCCAGCAGCCATTCGACTAGCGGGAGCTACGAGCAGTACTTC. Translated: CASSHSTSGSYEQYF.

This clonotype is judged medium-sized (0.01 to 0.1%). The chain couples TRBV19 to TRBJ2-3, with 7 bases identical to TRBD1. Germline values: CDR1 LNHDA, CDR2 SQIVND (reference sequence). CDR3 length: 14 residues. Trimming at V came to 6 bases and at J to 5 bases, leaving 8 bases not matched to a gene. The CDR3 DNA reads as TGTGCCAGTAGCTTGACAGGGAAGGGAGATACGCAGTATTTT. It encodes CASSLTGKGDTQYF.

This clonotype is large in the sample. J is TRBJ2-3 and V is TRBV5-4; D gene uncertain. The germline V and J ends were trimmed by 4 bases and 0 bases, with 18 bases remaining between them. The CDR3 runs 17 residues. Germline V gives CDR1 SGHNT, CDR2 YYREEE (reference sequence). CDR3 sequence: CASSRGQRYTSTDTQYF. CDR3 bases: TGTGCCAGCAGCCGAGGCCAGAGGTACACCAGCACAGATACGCAGTATTTT. Variable domain in full (rest from reference TRBV5-4 and TRBJ2-3): ETGVTQSPTHLIKTRGQQVTLRCSSQSGHNTVSWYQQALGQGPQFIFQYYREEENGRGNFPPRFSGLQFPNYSSELNVNALELDDSALYLCASSRGQRYTSTDTQYFGPGTRLTVL.

Relative to its sample, this clonotype is large. The gene calls are TRBV20-1 and TRBJ2-7, with 7 positions matching TRBD2. CDR1 and CDR2 (germline): DFQATT, SNEGSKA (reference sequence). The V and J ends lost 0 bases and 4 bases, in that order; junction bases with no gene match: 9. This CDR3 region has 15 residues. The CDR3 region has the DNA TGCAGTGCTAGAGATGTTGCGGGAGTTGGTTACGAGCAGTACTTC. Amino acids: CSARDVAGVGYEQYF.

This clonotype is medium-sized in the sample. This chain links TRBV28 with TRBJ2-7; D possibly matches TRBD1 or TRBD2 (5 bases each). V lost 2 bases, J lost 4 bases, and 12 bases lay in between. The CDR3 runs to 14 residues. CDR1 and CDR2 from the germline V gene are MDHEN and SYDVKM. The CDR3 spells CASSLTGRRYEQYF. CDR3 in DNA: TGTGCCAGCAGTTTAACGGGGCGCAGGTACGAGCAGTACTTC.

This clonotype is medium-sized. The V call is TRBV20-1, the J call TRBJ2-1; 9 nucleotides match TRBD2. Germline-derived CDR1 and CDR2 are DFQATT and SNEGSKA (reference sequence). V gave up 1 base and J gave up 3 bases; unmatched junction bases: 1. The CDR3 length is 14 residues. This chain's CDR3 is CSARGTSDYNEQFF. The CDR3 nucleotides are TGCAGTGCTAGAGGGACTAGCGACTACAATGAGCAGTTCTTC.

By share, this clonotype ranks as medium-sized. The chain uses TRBV28 and TRBJ2-7; D perhaps matches TRBD1 (5 bases). Per the germline V gene, CDR1 is MDHEN and CDR2 is SYDVKM. The length of the CDR3 is 14 residues. Deletions cut 3 bases from V and 2 bases from J, with 11 bases between. The CDR3 loop reads CASSFDSLAYEQYF. For the CDR3, the DNA is TGTGCCAGCAGTTTCGACAGTCTCGCCTACGAGCAGTACTTC.

By sample fraction, this clonotype is large. The rearrangement joins TRBV6-4 to TRBJ2-1; D gene unclear. The length of the CDR3 is 13 residues. CDR1 and CDR2 from the germline V gene are MRHNA and SNTAGT. V dropped 0 bases and J dropped 6 bases, with 6 bases sitting between them. In DNA form, the CDR3 reads TGTGCCAGCAGTGACTCCGAGCCCAATGAGCAGTTCTTC. This sequence encodes CASSDSEPNEQFF.

As regards this clonotype: An end of the junction differs from the germline gene, which may be a read error. J is TRBJ2-7 and V is TRBV28; TRBD1 might be the D (5 bases). CDR3 length equals 14 residues. Looked up from germline, CDR1 is MDHEN and CDR2 is SYDVKM. In nucleotides, the CDR3 is TGTACCAGTAGTTTCGACAGTCTCGCCTACGAGCAGTACTTC. Encoded protein: CTSSFDSLAYEQYF. Variable domain in full (rest from reference TRBV28 and TRBJ2-7): DVKVTQSSRYLVKRTGEKVFLECVQDMDHENMFWYRQDPGLGLRLIYFSYDVKMKEKGDIPEGYSVSREKKERFSLILESASTNQTSMYLCTSSFDSLAYEQYFGPGTRLTVT.

This clonotype rates as medium-sized (0.01 to 0.1%). The chain links TRBV28 to TRBJ2-2, with D perhaps TRBD2 (5 bases). The CDR3 covers 15 residues. Between the trimmed V and J ends, which lost 4 bases and 0 bases, there was a span of 9 bases. Looked up from germline, CDR1 is MDHEN and CDR2 is SYDVKM. CDR3 bases: TGTGCCAGCAGTTCAGCGGATTCGAACACCGGGGAGCTGTTTTTT. It specifies CASSSADSNTGELFF.

About this clonotype itself: A much larger clone is a single base away; this may be a read error. Here the CDR3 DNA reads TGTGCCAGCAGCGGAACTAGCGGGGGAGGAAATGAGCAGCTCTTC. Its translation is CASSGTSGGGNEQLF. The V and J genes are TRBV6-4 and TRBJ2-1; 11 positions match TRBD2. CDR1 and CDR2 from the germline V gene are MRHNA and SNTAGT. The CDR3 runs 15 residues.

By share, this clonotype ranks as medium-sized. The chain links TRBV27 to TRBJ2-7, with TRBD2 matching over 8 bases. The CDR3 is made up of 13 amino acids. Germline CDR1 and CDR2: MNHEY and SMNVEV (reference sequence). Losses at the gene ends were 4 bases for V and 6 bases for J; bases not matched to a gene: 5. CDR3 in amino acids: CASSSTSAGEQYF. CDR3 DNA sequence: TGTGCCAGCAGTTCGACTAGCGCCGGCGAGCAGTACTTC.

This clonotype is categorized as medium-sized. CDR3 sequence reads: CSARDQGVSGNTIYF. In DNA, the CDR3 is TGCAGTGCTCGGGATCAGGGGGTCTCTGGAAACACCATATATTTT. This chain links TRBV20-1 with TRBJ1-3; 7 bases line up with TRBD1. Germline V CDR1 and CDR2: DFQATT, SNEGSKA (reference sequence). The CDR3 loop spans 15 amino acids. The ends lost 5 bases at V and 0 bases at J; junction bases unmatched: 7.

This clonotype counts as medium-sized. The chain recombines TRBV20-1 with TRBJ2-7; D is undetermined. The CDR3 has 14 amino acids. Germline V gives CDR1 DFQATT, CDR2 SNEGSKA (reference sequence). Trimming removed 1 base from V and 3 bases from J, with 13 bases in between. Written as DNA, the CDR3 is TGCAGTGCTAGAGGACCCCGGCAGAGCTACGAGCAGTACTTC. Translation: CSARGPRQSYEQYF.

This clonotype is medium-sized in the sample. The chain employs TRBV28 and TRBJ1-6; D unresolved. V lost 7 bases and J lost 8, with 12 bases in between. The CDR3 sequence is 13 residues long. In germline, CDR1 is MDHEN, CDR2 SYDVKM. CDR3 protein: CASKITTHSPLHF. CDR3 DNA: TGTGCCAGCAAGATCACGACCCATTCACCCCTCCACTTT.

Relative to its sample, this clonotype is medium-sized (0.01 to 0.1%). The chain recombines TRBV28 with TRBJ2-2; 10 bases map to TRBD2. Germline V lookup: CDR1 MDHEN, CDR2 SYDVKM. This CDR3 contains 15 residues. The V segment lost 4 bases and the J segment 5 bases; nucleotides outside the gene matches: 4. CDR3 loop: CASSSGLAETGELFF. The CDR3 coding sequence is TGTGCCAGCAGTTCCGGACTAGCGGAGACCGGGGAGCTGTTTTTT.

This clonotype is large in the sample. The chain is built from TRBV28 and TRBJ2-7; TRBD2 agrees at 10 bases. The CDR3 totals 16 residues. Trimming removed 4 bases from V and 0 bases from J; junction bases left unmatched: 6. Germline CDR1 reads MDHEN; CDR2 reads SYDVKM. The CDR3 coding sequence is TGTGCCAGCAGTTCACTGAGCGGGAGGGCCTCCTACGAGCAGTACTTC. Its translation is CASSSLSGRASYEQYF.

Judged by abundance, this clonotype is medium-sized (0.01 to 0.1%). The chain carries TRBV27 and TRBJ1-1; 8 nucleotides match TRBD1. CDR3 length: 15 residues. With V trimmed by 1 base and J by 7 bases, 8 bases remained unmatched. Per germline, CDR1 MNHEY and CDR2 SMNVEV (reference sequence). CDR3 residues: CASSLYPGGGGEAFF. The CDR3 bases are TGTGCCAGCAGTTTATACCCAGGGGGCGGCGGTGAAGCTTTCTTT.

By sample fraction, this clonotype is medium-sized (0.01 to 0.1%). The V and J genes are TRBV28 and TRBJ2-7, with D possibly being TRBD1 or TRBD2 (5 bases each). The V and J ends lost 6 bases and 5 bases respectively, with 20 bases between them. Per germline, CDR1 MDHEN and CDR2 SYDVKM. CDR3 length: 15 residues. The CDR3 reads CASSWGLEGENEQYF. CDR3 DNA sequence: TGTGCCAGCAGCTGGGGCCTCGAGGGAGAGAACGAGCAGTACTTC.

The sample holds a few counts of this clonotype. The chain employs TRBV7-2 and TRBJ2-3; 14 nucleotides line up with TRBD2. The CDR3 consists of 15 residues. The germline V gene has CDR1 SGHTA and CDR2 FQGNSA. Germline trimming cut 5 bases from V and 5 bases from J; bases unmatched to any gene: 3. Here the CDR3 reads CASSVGTSGGDTQYF. DNA for the CDR3: TGTGCCAGCAGCGTCGGGACTAGCGGGGGAGATACGCAGTATTTT. The complete variable domain, with remaining parts taken from reference TRBV7-2 and TRBJ2-3, reads GAGVSQSPSNKVTEKGKDVELRCDPISGHTALYWYRQSLGQGLEFLIYFQGNSAPDKSGLPSDRFSAERTGGSVSTLTIQRTQQEDSAVYLCASSVGTSGGDTQYFGPGTRLTVL.

This clonotype qualifies as medium-sized (0.01 to 0.1%). V and J are TRBV29-1 and TRBJ2-3; 8 bases align to TRBD2. The CDR3 is 13 amino acids. V lost 3 bases, J lost 2 bases, and 1 base stayed unmatched. Germline CDR1 SQVTM, CDR2 ANQGSEA. In DNA, the CDR3 is TGCAGCGTTGAGGGACTAGACACAGATACGCAGTATTTT. Translation gives CSVEGLDTDTQYF.

By sample share, this clonotype is large (0.1 to 1%). This chain uses TRBV28 with TRBJ1-5, with unresolved D. The CDR3 is made up of 14 amino acids. The V end lost 5 bases, the J end lost 7 bases, and 15 bases lay between the germline ends. Germline CDR1 is MDHEN and CDR2 is SYDVKM. The CDR3 protein is CASSQLTSYQPQHF. The CDR3 nucleotides read TGTGCCAGCAGTCAGTTGACATCATACCAGCCCCAGCATTTT.

A note on this clonotype: A read error may account for a junction end that differs from germline. The CDR3 bases are TGTGCCAGCGGTGAGGGCGGGAGCACAGATACGCAGTATTTT. Protein: CASGEGGSTDTQYF. The chain links TRBV6-4 to TRBJ2-3; D is possibly TRBD2 (5 bases). This CDR3 has 14 amino acids. Per germline, CDR1 MRHNA and CDR2 SNTAGT.